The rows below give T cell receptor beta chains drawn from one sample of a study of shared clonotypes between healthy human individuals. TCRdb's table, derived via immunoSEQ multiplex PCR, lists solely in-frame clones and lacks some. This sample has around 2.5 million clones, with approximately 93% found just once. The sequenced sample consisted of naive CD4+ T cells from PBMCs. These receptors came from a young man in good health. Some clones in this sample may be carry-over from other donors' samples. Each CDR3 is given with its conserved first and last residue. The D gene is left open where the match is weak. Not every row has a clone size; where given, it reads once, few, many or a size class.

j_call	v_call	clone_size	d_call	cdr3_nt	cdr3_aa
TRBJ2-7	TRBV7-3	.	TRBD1	TGTGCCAGCAGCTTAGACGGGACAGCCTCCTACGAGCAGTACTTC	CASSLDGTASYEQYF
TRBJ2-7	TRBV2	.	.	TGTGCCAGCAGTGACAGTGGGAGGAGAGGCGAGCAGTACTTC	CASSDSGRRGEQYF
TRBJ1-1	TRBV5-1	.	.	TGCGCCAGCAGCCCGGGGGCAGGGAACACTGAAGCTTTCTTT	CASSPGAGNTEAFF
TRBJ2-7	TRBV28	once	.	TGTGCCAGCTCTCCCCCCCGGGGAACCGAGCAGTACTTC	CASSPPRGTEQYF
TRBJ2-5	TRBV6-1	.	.	TGTGCCAGCAGCCGTGAGAGGTACCAAGAGACCCAGTACTTC	CASSRERYQETQYF
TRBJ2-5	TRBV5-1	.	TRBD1	TGCGCCAGCAGCTCGGGACAGTTAGAAGAGACCCAGTACTTC	CASSSGQLEETQYF
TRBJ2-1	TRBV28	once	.	TGTGCCAGCGAAGACAGCCTATACGAGCAGTTCTTC	CASEDSLYEQFF
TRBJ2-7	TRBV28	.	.	TGTGCCAGCAGTTCAGGGATTTTCTACGAGCAGTACTTC	CASSSGIFYEQYF
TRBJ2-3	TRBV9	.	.	TGTGCCAGCAGCGTAGTTGGGGGGGGGCCCACAGATACGCAGTATTTT	CASSVVGGGPTDTQYF
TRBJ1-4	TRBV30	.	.	TGTGCCTGGAGTGTAGGGATTAATGAAAAACTGTTTTTT	CAWSVGINEKLFF
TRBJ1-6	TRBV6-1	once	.	TGTGCCAGCGGCCCGCGATATAATTCACCCCTCCACTTT	CASGPRYNSPLHF
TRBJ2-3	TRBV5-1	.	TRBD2	TGCGCCAGCAGCTTGGACGGGACTAGGGGCGTCGATACGCAGTATTTT	CASSLDGTRGVDTQYF
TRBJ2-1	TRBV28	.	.	TGTGCCAGCAGTTCTCAGGGGGTGGGACTCAATGAGCAGTTCTTC	CASSSQGVGLNEQFF
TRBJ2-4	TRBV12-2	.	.	TGTGCAAGTCGCTTAGGACCGGGACCCAAAAACATTCAGTACTTC	CASRLGPGPKNIQYF
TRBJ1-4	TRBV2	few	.	TGTGCCAGCAGTGAAAGGACGGGGGACGAAAAACTGTTTTTT	CASSERTGDEKLFF
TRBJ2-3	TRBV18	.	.	TGTGCCAGCTCTCAGCAGGAGGGCAGGAACGTAGATACGCAGTATTTT	CASSQQEGRNVDTQYF
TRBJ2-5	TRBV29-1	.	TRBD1	TGCAGCGAAAGACAGGGGGAGACCCAGTACTTC	CSERQGETQYF
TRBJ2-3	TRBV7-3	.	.	TGTGCCAGCAGCTTAATGGGGTCAGATACGCAGTATTTT	CASSLMGSDTQYF
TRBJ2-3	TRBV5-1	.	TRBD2	TGCGCCAGCAGCTCGAACCCCGGGACTAGCGGGAGTCTATATACGCAGTATTTT	CASSSNPGTSGSLYTQYF
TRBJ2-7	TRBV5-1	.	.	TGCGCCAGCAGCTTGGTTTGGGCAGTCCATTATTCCTACGAGCAGTACTTC	CASSLVWAVHYSYEQYF
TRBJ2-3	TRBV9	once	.	TGTGCCAGCAGGCCAGGGGAGGGAGCAGATACGCAGTATTTT	CASRPGEGADTQYF
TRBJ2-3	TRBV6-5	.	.	TGTGCCAGCAGTTACTCGTTAGCGGACACAGATACGCAGTATTTT	CASSYSLADTDTQYF
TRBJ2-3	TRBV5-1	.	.	TGCGCCAGCAGCGAACAGTTAACAGATACGCAGTATTTT	CASSEQLTDTQYF
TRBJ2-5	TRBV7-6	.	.	TGTGCCAGCAGCGCCCGCCTAGAGACCCAGTACTTC	CASSARLETQYF
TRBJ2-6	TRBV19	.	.	TGTGCCAGTGGGCCAGGGGGGTCTGGGGCCAACGTCCTGACTTTC	CASGPGGSGANVLTF
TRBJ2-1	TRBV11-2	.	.	TGTGCCAGCAGCTTAGATCCGTATTTCTCCTACAATGAGCAGTTCTTC	CASSLDPYFSYNEQFF
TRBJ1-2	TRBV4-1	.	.	TGCGCCAGCAGCCAACCAGAAGCCTATGGCTACACCTTC	CASSQPEAYGYTF
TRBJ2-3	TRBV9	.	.	TGTGCCAGCGGGCCTGTCGCGGGAAATACGCAGTATTTT	CASGPVAGNTQYF
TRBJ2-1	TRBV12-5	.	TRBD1	TGTGCTAGTGGCGCCGGACAGGGGACCCCCTACAATGAGCAGTTCTTC	CASGAGQGTPYNEQFF
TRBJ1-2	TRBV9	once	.	TGTGCCAGCAGCCCAAGGGACTCTGGTAACTATGGCTACACCTTC	CASSPRDSGNYGYTF
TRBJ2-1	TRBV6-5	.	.	TGTGCCAGCAGTTCTACAGGGCCACTCAATGAGCAGTTCTTC	CASSSTGPLNEQFF
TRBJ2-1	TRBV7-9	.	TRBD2	TGTGCCGTCGGGTTGACTAGCGGGAGTGGGGTTGAGCAGTTCTTC	CAVGLTSGSGVEQFF
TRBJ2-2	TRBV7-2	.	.	TGTGCCAGCAGCTTAAGTTCTGGCCCCGAGACCGGGGAGCTGTTTTTT	CASSLSSGPETGELFF
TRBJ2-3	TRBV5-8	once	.	TGTGCCAGCAGCTTGCCAGGGAGCCCTTGTGATTTC	CASSLPGSPCDF